Following are 5 T cell receptor beta chains from one sample sequenced in a study of shared clonotypes between healthy human individuals. The naive CD8 population came from CD45RO-negative cells selected for CCR7, without terminally differentiated effector memory CD45RA+ cells. Profiled with immunoSEQ multiplex PCR; TCRdb holds only in-frame clones, not every one. The repertoire has just over 2,000,000 clones, approximately 94% of them found once; the top ten carry approximately 1.2%. Sequencing used naive CD8+ T cells sorted from blood. These receptors were taken from a man between 18 and 29 years old in good health.

This chain links TRBV11-2 with TRBJ2-2; D call uncertain. CDR3 length: 13 residues. V was trimmed by 2 bases and J by 7 bases, leaving 8 bases between them. Looked up from germline, CDR1 is SGHAT and CDR2 is FQNNGV. As DNA, the CDR3 is TGTGCCAGCAGCTTATACGGTGGCGGGGAGCTGTTTTTT. The encoded protein is CASSLYGGGELFF.

This chain links TRBV30 with TRBJ2-7; D tentatively fits TRBD1 or TRBD2 (5 bases each). The CDR3 is 12 amino acids. The germline V gene has CDR1 GTSNPN and CDR2 SVGIG (reference sequence). The CDR3 here is CSSRDQLYEQYF. CDR3 nucleotides: TGTTCTTCCCGGGACCAACTCTACGAGCAGTACTTC.

This clone was seen a handful of times. This same CDR3 is encoded by further DNA sequences in the sample. The chain has TRBV30 and TRBJ1-3; D remains unclear. The CDR3 has 13 residues. The germline V gene encodes CDR1 GTSNPN and CDR2 SVGIG (reference sequence). Deletions cut 1 base from V and 1 base from J, with 5 bases between. In nucleotides, the CDR3 is TGTGCCTGGAGTGCTGGTTCTGGAAACACCATATATTTT. Its translation: CAWSAGSGNTIYF.

The chain carries TRBV19 and TRBJ1-1; TRBD1 agrees at 8 bases. The CDR3 is made up of 16 amino acids. Losses at the gene ends were 5 bases for V and 1 base for J; bases not matched to a gene: 9. CDR1 is LNHDA and CDR2 is SQIVND in the germline V gene (reference sequence). This chain's CDR3 is CASSRQGTIRNTEAFF. DNA of the CDR3: TGTGCCAGTAGTCGACAGGGGACTATAAGGAACACTGAAGCTTTCTTT.

The rearrangement uses TRBV7-8 and TRBJ2-1; 8 nucleotides agree with TRBD1. The germline CDR1 and CDR2 sequences are SGHVS and FQNEAQ. V dropped 2 bases and J dropped 5; count of bases not matched to a gene: 8. The CDR3 consists of 16 residues. The CDR3 coding sequence is TGTGCCAGCAGCTTATTGGACAGGGCTCAACACAATGAGCAGTTCTTC. Translation gives CASSLLDRAQHNEQFF.